The TCR beta chain described here comes from a study of blood T cell repertoires in COVID-19. On the study more broadly: Samples came from the United States, Italy and Spain, spanning acute and convalescent COVID-19. PBMCs, B-cell-depleted T cells, or T cells were the source of the cDNA or gDNA that made up the material.

Per the original methods: Nucleated cell number was recorded as an estimate derived from reference gene primer amplification. The protocol was immunoSEQ multiplex PCR, while the TCRdb copy is restricted to in-frame clones and leaves out a portion. Clonal size and the V and J genes are those of that table, whereas D and trimming came from the DNA. Among 200,000 to 300,000 clones listed, about nine tenths were seen once. CDR1 and CDR2 from the germline V gene are MNHEY and SMNVEV (reference sequence). V was cut by 5 bases and J by 5 bases, with 19 bases left in between. The CDR3 totals 16 residues. Sequences were obtained from peripheral blood. The origin of this receptor is a woman aged 40 to 50 who had recovered from COVID-19. The rearrangement joins TRBV27 to TRBJ2-1; possibly TRBD2 for D (5 bases). CDR3 sequence (DNA): TGTGCCAGCAGTCCTCTGGGCGGGCGGGTTAACAATGAGCAGTTCTTC. It codes for CASSPLGGRVNNEQFF.